This entry lists 19 T cell receptor beta chains sequenced from one sample in a study of cytomegalovirus exposure and HLA in healthy donors. It was with 60 Vbeta and 13 Jbeta primers that the PCR ran. The method was immunoSEQ multiplex PCR; TCRdb's version includes in-frame clones alone and lacks a portion of them. The data show 140,000 to 150,000 clones, with 60% to 85% seen just once and approximately 2.9% held by the top ten. The sample was PBMCs. The receptors shown here come from a man aged 40-50 years in good health and CMV-seropositive.

V usage is TRBV10-3 and J usage is TRBJ2-5, with 7 bases matching TRBD1. Matching the DNA end better, TRBJ2-7 makes the J call doubtful. Germline V gives CDR1 ENHRY, CDR2 SYGVKD. The CDR3 has 13 amino acids. The CDR3 sequence: CATPGTVPYEQYF. The DNA of the CDR3 is TGTGCCACCCCAGGGACAGTACCCTACGAGCAGTACTTC.

V and J are TRBV7-9 and TRBJ1-4; perhaps TRBD1 as D (6 bases). V was shortened by 5 bases and J by 5 bases, with 15 bases between the two germline ends. The CDR3 length is 15 residues. In germline, CDR1 is SEHNR, CDR2 FQNEAQ (reference sequence). The CDR3 is CASSATTGRNEKLFF. For the CDR3, the DNA is TGTGCCAGCAGCGCCACGACAGGAAGAAATGAAAAACTGTTTTTT.

This clone has only one observation. The chain joins TRBV7-2 to TRBJ1-4; D is possibly TRBD1 (6 bases). The CDR3 contains 13 residues. Trimming pared 0 bases from V and 7 bases from J, leaving 6 bases between. Germline V gives CDR1 SGHTA, CDR2 FQGNSA. The CDR3, as DNA: TGTGCCAGCAGCTTAGCCAGGGGTGAAAAACTGTTTTTT. Amino acid sequence: CASSLARGEKLFF.

The rearrangement uses TRBV5-4 and TRBJ1-4; possible D gene TRBD1, 6 bases. The CDR3 has 14 amino acids. Trimming removed 4 bases from V and 4 bases from J, with 11 bases in between. Germline loops: CDR1 SGHNT, CDR2 YYREEE (reference sequence). For the CDR3, the DNA is TGTGCCAGCAGCCTCGGACAGATTAATGAAAAACTGTTTTTT. It is translated as CASSLGQINEKLFF.

This clone turned up a few times. This chain connects TRBV2 to TRBJ1-3; D remains ambiguous. The V and J ends lost 4 bases and 3 bases respectively, with 13 bases between them. This CDR3 comprises 15 residues. CDR1 is SNHLY and CDR2 is FYNNEI in the germline V gene. The CDR3 nucleotides read TGTGCCAGCAGTGCTACCCTACTGAGTGGAAACACCATATATTTT. The encoded protein is CASSATLLSGNTIYF.

The chain couples TRBV27 to TRBJ1-5; TRBD1 matches at 8 bases. The germline CDR1 and CDR2 sequences are MNHEY and SMNVEV (reference sequence). The CDR3 has 14 amino acids. J gave up 5 bases and V 6 bases, and 6 bases lay outside the gene matches. CDR3 region: CASSQDRVDQPQHF. CDR3 bases: TGTGCCAGCAGCCAGGACAGGGTGGATCAGCCCCAGCATTTT.

The V gene is TRBV15, the J gene TRBJ1-5; D remains unclear. The V end lost 1 base, the J end lost 4 bases, and 5 bases lay between the germline ends. Germline V gives CDR1 LNHNV, CDR2 YYDKDF (reference sequence). The CDR3 loop spans 13 amino acids. The CDR3 DNA reads TGTGCCACCAGCAGAGGGGAGAATCAGCCCCAGCATTTT. This codes for CATSRGENQPQHF.

The J gene is TRBJ2-7, the V gene TRBV7-8; D gene ambiguous. The CDR3 is made up of 15 amino acids. Per germline, CDR1 SGHVS and CDR2 FQNEAQ. V lost 2 bases to trimming and J lost 3 bases, with 14 bases between them. CDR3 DNA: TGTGCCAGCAGCTTATTTACAGCTACAAACTACGAGCAGTACTTC. It specifies CASSLFTATNYEQYF.

The chain employs TRBV6-1 and TRBJ2-2, with 7 nucleotides matching TRBD2. J was trimmed by 6 bases and V by 2 bases; bases with no gene match: 15. The CDR3 totals 18 residues. Germline V CDR1 and CDR2: MNHNS, SASEGT. The CDR3 here is CASSELLFRAGGSGELFF. The DNA for the CDR3 is TGTGCCAGCAGTGAATTGTTATTTAGGGCCGGGGGGTCCGGGGAGCTGTTTTTT.

The count of this clone is one. The rearrangement links TRBV6-5 to TRBJ1-1, with TRBD1 identical over 8 bases. Looked up from germline, CDR1 is MNHEY and CDR2 is SVGAGI. The CDR3 totals 14 residues. J lost 0 bases, V lost 6 bases, and 3 bases had no gene match. The CDR3 nucleotides read TGTGCCAGCAGGCCGACAGGGGTGAACACTGAAGCTTTCTTT. Its protein is CASRPTGVNTEAFF.

This clone was seen only a few times. The chain carries TRBV7-2 and TRBJ2-7; 7 nucleotides line up with TRBD1. Germline CDR1 SGHTA, CDR2 FQGNSA. The CDR3 has 15 amino acids. The J segment lost 0 bases and the V segment lost 5 bases, leaving 7 bases of the junction unmatched. The CDR3 loop reads CASSVQGTPSYEQYF. CDR3 DNA sequence: TGTGCCAGCAGCGTACAGGGGACCCCCTCCTACGAGCAGTACTTC.

The CDR3 reads CASVPGQGYEQYF. Here the CDR3 DNA reads TGTGCCAGCGTTCCGGGACAGGGTTACGAGCAGTACTTC. V and J are TRBV28 and TRBJ2-7, with TRBD1 matching over 9 bases. Germline V gene data show CDR1 as MDHEN and CDR2 as SYDVKM. There are 13 residues in the CDR3. Losses at the gene ends were 8 bases for V and 4 bases for J; bases not matched to a gene: 6.

The chain links TRBV20-1 to TRBJ2-7; a weak D match, TRBD2 (5 bases). Germline CDR1 DFQATT, CDR2 SNEGSKA (reference sequence). This CDR3 has 10 residues. Trimming took off 5 bases at V and 5 bases at J, with 7 bases between the two ends. The CDR3 bases are TGCAGTGCTCTAGCACACGAGCAGTACTTC. Translating gives CSALAHEQYF.

The rearrangement links TRBV5-6 to TRBJ1-4; no reliable D call. The CDR3 totals 15 residues. Trimming cost V 0 bases and J 8 bases, with 14 bases left between them. Germline CDR1 SGHDT, CDR2 YYEEEE. The CDR3 region has the DNA TGTGCCAGCAGCTTGGGCAGCGTAATAACCGAAAAACTGTTTTTT. It yields the protein CASSLGSVITEKLFF.

The rearrangement links TRBV5-1 to TRBJ2-7; 8 positions match TRBD2. Germline loops: CDR1 SGHRS, CDR2 YFSETQ. The CDR3 is 14 amino acids. Trimming took 5 bases from V and 0 from J; bases not matched to a gene: 4. The CDR3 region is CASRLTSGSYEQYF. CDR3 DNA sequence: TGCGCCAGCAGACTTACTAGCGGCTCCTACGAGCAGTACTTC.

The gene calls are TRBV27 and TRBJ2-1, with a weak D call TRBD2 (6 bases). V was cut by 3 bases and J by 9 bases, with 12 bases left in between. Germline assignment: CDR1 MNHEY and CDR2 SMNVEV (reference sequence). The length of the CDR3 is 13 residues. The CDR3 spells CASSLGLGTEQFF. CDR3 in DNA: TGTGCCAGCAGTTTGGGACTGGGGACTGAGCAGTTCTTC.

The V gene is TRBV11-3, the J gene TRBJ1-1; D gene uncertain. The CDR3 covers 13 residues. The ends were cut back, 1 base at V and 4 bases at J, with 7 bases in the middle. CDR1 SGHNT and CDR2 YENEEA come from the germline V gene. CDR3 bases: TGTGCCAGCAGCTTAGTGTACGGCACTGAAGCTTTCTTT. This gives the protein CASSLVYGTEAFF.

The V gene is TRBV5-1, the J gene TRBJ2-1; 9 bases agree with TRBD2. This CDR3 contains 13 residues. With V trimmed by 4 bases and J by 8 bases, 4 bases remained unmatched. Germline V lookup: CDR1 SGHRS, CDR2 YFSETQ. CDR3 sequence (DNA): TGCGCCAGCAGCCCATGGACTAGCGATGAGCAGTTCTTC. Protein sequence: CASSPWTSDEQFF.

The chain has TRBV28 and TRBJ1-4, with unresolved D. The CDR3 is 14 residues long. Germline values: CDR1 MDHEN, CDR2 SYDVKM. The V end lost 2 bases, the J end lost 6 bases, and 10 bases lay between the germline ends. CDR3 sequence reads: CASSLGYSYEKLFF. CDR3 in DNA: TGTGCCAGCAGTTTAGGTTATAGTTATGAAAAACTGTTTTTT. Filled out from reference TRBV28 and TRBJ1-4, the complete variable domain reads DVKVTQSSRYLVKRTGEKVFLECVQDMDHENMFWYRQDPGLGLRLIYFSYDVKMKEKGDIPEGYSVSREKKERFSLILESASTNQTSMYLCASSLGYSYEKLFFGSGTQLSVL.